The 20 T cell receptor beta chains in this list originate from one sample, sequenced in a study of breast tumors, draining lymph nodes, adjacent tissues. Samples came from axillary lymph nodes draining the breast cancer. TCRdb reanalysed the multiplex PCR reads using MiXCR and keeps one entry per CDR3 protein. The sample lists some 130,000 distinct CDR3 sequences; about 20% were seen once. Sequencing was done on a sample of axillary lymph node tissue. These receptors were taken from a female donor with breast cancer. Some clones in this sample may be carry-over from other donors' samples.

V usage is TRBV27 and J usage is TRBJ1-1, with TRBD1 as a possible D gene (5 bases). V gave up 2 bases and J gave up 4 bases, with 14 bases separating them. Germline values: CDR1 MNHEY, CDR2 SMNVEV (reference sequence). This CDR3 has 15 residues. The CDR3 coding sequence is TGTGCCAGCAGTTTAAACTTCGCCGGGGGCACTGAAGCTTTCTTT. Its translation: CASSLNFAGGTEAFF.

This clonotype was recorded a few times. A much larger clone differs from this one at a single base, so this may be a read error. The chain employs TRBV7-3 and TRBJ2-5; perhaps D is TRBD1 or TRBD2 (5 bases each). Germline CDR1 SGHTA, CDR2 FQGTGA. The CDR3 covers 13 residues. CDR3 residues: CASSLMLGEIQYF. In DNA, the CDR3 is TGTGCCAGCAGCTTAATGTTAGGGGAGATCCAGTACTTC.

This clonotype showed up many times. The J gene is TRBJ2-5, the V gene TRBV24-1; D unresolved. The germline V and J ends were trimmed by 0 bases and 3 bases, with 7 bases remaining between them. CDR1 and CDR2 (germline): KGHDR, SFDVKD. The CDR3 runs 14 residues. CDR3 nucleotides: TGTGCCACCAGTGATTTGTGGCCGAAAGAGACCCAGTACTTC. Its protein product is CATSDLWPKETQYF.

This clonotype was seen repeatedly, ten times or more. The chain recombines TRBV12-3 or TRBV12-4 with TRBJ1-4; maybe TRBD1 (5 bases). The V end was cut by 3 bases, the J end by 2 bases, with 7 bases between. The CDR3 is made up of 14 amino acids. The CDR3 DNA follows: TGTGCCAGCAGTTTGGGGGGTACTAATGAAAAACTGTTTTTT. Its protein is CASSLGGTNEKLFF.

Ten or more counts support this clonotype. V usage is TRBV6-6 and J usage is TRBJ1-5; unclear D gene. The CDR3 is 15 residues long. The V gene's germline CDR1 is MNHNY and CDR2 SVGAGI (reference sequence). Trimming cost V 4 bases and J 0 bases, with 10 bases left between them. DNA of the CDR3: TGTGCCAGCAGTTCTTTCCAACGTAGCAATCAGCCCCAGCATTTT. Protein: CASSSFQRSNQPQHF.

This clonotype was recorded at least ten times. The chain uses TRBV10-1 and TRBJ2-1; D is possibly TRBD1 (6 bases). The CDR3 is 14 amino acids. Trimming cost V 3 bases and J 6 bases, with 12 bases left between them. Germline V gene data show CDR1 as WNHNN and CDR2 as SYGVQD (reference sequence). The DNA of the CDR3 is TGCGCCAGCAGTGAATCAGCAGGGGTCAATGAGCAGTTCTTC. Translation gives CASSESAGVNEQFF.

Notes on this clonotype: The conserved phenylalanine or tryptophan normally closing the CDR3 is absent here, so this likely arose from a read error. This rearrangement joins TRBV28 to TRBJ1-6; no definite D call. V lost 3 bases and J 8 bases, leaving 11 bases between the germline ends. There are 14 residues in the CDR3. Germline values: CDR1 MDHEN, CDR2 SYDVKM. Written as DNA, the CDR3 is TGTGCCAGCAGTTTGGTCAGGAGGGATTCACCCCTCCACCTT. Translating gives CASSLVRRDSPLHL.

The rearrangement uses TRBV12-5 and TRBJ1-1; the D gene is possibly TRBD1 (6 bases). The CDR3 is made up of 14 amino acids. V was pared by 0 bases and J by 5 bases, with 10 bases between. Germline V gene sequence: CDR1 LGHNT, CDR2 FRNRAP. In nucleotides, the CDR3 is TGTGCTAGTGGTTTGGTACCAGGGGTTACTGAAGCTTTCTTT. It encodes CASGLVPGVTEAFF.

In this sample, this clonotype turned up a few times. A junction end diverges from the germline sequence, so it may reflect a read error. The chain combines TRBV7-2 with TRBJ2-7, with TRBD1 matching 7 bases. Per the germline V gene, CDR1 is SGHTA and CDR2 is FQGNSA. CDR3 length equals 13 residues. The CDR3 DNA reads TGTGCCGGCAGCTTAGCGCCCGGGACAGTTCAGTACTTC. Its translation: CAGSLAPGTVQYF.

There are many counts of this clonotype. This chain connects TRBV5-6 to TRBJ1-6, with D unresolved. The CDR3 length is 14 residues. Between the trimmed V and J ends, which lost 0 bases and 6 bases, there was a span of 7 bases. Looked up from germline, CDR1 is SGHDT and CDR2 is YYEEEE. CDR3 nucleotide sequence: TGTGCCAGCAGCTTGGCCGGGAGTAATTCACCCCTCCACTTT. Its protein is CASSLAGSNSPLHF.

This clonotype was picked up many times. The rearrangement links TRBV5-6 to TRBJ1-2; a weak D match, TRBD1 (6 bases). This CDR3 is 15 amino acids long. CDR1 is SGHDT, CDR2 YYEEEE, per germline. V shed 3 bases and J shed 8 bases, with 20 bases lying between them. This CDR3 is CASSWGRGAFAGYTF. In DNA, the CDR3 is TGTGCCAGCAGCTGGGGGCGGGGGGCCTTTGCGGGCTACACCTTC.

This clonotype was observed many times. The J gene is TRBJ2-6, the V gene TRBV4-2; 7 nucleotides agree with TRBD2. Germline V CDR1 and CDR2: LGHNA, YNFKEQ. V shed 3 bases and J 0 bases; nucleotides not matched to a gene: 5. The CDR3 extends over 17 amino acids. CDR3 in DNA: TGTGCCAGCAGCCACGCGGGAGCCAGCTCTGGGGCCAACGTCCTGACTTTC. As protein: CASSHAGASSGANVLTF.

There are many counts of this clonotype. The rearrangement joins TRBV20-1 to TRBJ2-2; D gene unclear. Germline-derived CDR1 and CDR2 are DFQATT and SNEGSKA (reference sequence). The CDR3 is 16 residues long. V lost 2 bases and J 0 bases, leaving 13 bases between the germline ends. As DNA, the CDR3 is TGCAGTGCTAGAAAGATCGGGCAGGCGAACACCGGGGAGCTGTTTTTT. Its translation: CSARKIGQANTGELFF.

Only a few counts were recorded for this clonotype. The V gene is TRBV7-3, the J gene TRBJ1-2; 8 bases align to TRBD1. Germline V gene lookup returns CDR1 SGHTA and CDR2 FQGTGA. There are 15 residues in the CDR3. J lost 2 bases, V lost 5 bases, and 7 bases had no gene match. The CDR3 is CASSPSGTGNYGYTF. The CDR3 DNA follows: TGTGCCAGCAGCCCTTCCGGGACAGGCAACTATGGCTACACCTTC.

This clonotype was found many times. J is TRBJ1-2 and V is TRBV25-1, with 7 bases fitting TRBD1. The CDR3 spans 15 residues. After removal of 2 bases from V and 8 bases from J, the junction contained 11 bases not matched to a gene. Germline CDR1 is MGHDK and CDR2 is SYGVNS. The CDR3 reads CASSELTRGPGGYTF. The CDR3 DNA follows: TGTGCCAGCAGTGAACTTACAAGGGGGCCTGGGGGCTACACCTTC.

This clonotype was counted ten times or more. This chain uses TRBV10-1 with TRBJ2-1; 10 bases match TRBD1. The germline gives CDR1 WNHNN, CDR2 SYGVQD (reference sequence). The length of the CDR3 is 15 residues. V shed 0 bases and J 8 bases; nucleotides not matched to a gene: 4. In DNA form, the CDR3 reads TGCGCCAGCAGTGAGTCGGGACAGGGGTACGATGAGCAGTTCTTC. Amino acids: CASSESGQGYDEQFF.

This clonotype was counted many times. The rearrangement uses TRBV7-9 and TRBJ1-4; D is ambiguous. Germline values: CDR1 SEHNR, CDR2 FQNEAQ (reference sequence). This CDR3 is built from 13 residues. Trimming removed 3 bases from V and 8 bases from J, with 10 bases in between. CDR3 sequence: CASSLAQTEKLFF. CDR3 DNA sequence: TGTGCCAGCAGCTTGGCTCAGACAGAAAAACTGTTTTTT.

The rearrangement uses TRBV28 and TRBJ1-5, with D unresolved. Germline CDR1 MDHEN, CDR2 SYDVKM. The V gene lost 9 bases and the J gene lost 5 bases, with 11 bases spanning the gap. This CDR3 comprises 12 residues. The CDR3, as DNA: TGTGCCAGTCACAGAGATTATCAGCCCCAGCATTTT. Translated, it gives CASHRDYQPQHF.

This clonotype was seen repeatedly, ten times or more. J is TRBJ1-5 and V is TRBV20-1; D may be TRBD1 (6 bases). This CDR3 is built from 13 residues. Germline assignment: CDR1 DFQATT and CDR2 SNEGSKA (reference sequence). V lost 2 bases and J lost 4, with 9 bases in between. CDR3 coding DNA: TGCAGTGCTAGACCCGGGACAAATCAGCCCCAGCATTTT. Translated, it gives CSARPGTNQPQHF.

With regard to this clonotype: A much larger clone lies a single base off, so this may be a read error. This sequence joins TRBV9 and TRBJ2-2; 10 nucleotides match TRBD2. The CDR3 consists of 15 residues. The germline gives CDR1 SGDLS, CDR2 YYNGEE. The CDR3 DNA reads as TGTGCCAGCAGCGCGCAGCTAGCGGGAGTTAGGGAGCCGTTTTTT. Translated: CASSAQLAGVREPFF.